These 18 T cell receptor beta chains were sequenced from one sample in a study of T cells after yellow fever vaccination. TCRdb re-analysed the 5' RACE reads in MiXCR, keeping a single row per CDR3 protein. The sample lists some 670,000 distinct CDR3 sequences, approximately 13% seen once, with 14% to 15% in the top ten. The sequencing used PBMCs, collected on the day of the yellow fever booster vaccination. All receptors come from a man aged 30-40 years who received the YFV17D yellow fever vaccine.

This clonotype was seen repeatedly, ten times or more. This sequence joins TRBV29-1 and TRBJ2-7; no firm D call. The ends were cut back, 3 bases at V and 2 bases at J, with 8 bases in the middle. CDR1 is SQVTM and CDR2 is ANQGSEA in the germline V gene. CDR3 size: 12 residues. The CDR3 spells CSVDDTAYEQYF. The DNA of the CDR3 is TGCAGCGTTGATGATACGGCCTACGAGCAGTACTTC.

This clonotype was seen ten or more times. The genes are TRBV20-1 and TRBJ2-7; tentatively, D is TRBD2 (5 bases). There are 13 residues in the CDR3. Per germline, CDR1 DFQATT and CDR2 SNEGSKA (reference sequence). V lost 6 bases to trimming and J lost 2 bases, with 14 bases between them. The CDR3 DNA sequence: TGCAGTGCCCATCCGGGAACGACCTACGAGCAGTACTTC. It codes for CSAHPGTTYEQYF.

The chain employs TRBV18 and TRBJ2-1; D may be TRBD2 (5 bases). Germline V gene lookup returns CDR1 KGHSH and CDR2 LQKENI. V lost 3 bases and J lost 8, with 20 bases in between. The length of the CDR3 is 16 residues. The CDR3 coding sequence is TGTGCCAGCTCACCCCTAGACCCGGCGGGTGCCCATGAGCAGTTCTTC. It translates to CASSPLDPAGAHEQFF.

Comments on this clonotype: With a much larger clone just one base away, this may be a read error. The chain links TRBV4-3 to TRBJ2-7; 7 bases are a match to TRBD1. V dropped 1 base and J dropped 2; count of bases not matched to a gene: 2. CDR1 LGHNA and CDR2 YSLEER come from the germline V gene. The CDR3 loop spans 14 amino acids. The CDR3 region is CASSQVGQAYEQYF. The CDR3 bases are TGCGCCAGCAGCCAAGTAGGACAGGCCTACGAGCAGTACTTC.

The chain is built from TRBV6-5 and TRBJ2-7, with 9 positions matching TRBD2. After removal of 2 bases from V and 4 bases from J, the junction contained 9 bases not matched to a gene. CDR1 and CDR2 from the germline V gene are MNHEY and SVGAGI. This CDR3 region has 16 residues. CDR3 in amino acids: CASSYAAGLALYEQYF. Here the CDR3 DNA reads TGTGCCAGCAGTTACGCCGCTGGACTAGCGCTTTACGAGCAGTACTTC.

This clonotype was picked up a small number of times. The chain couples TRBV6-5 to TRBJ2-7, with TRBD1 as a possible D gene (6 bases). Trimming took 0 bases from V and 4 from J, leaving 10 bases between them. CDR3 length: 14 residues. Germline V lookup: CDR1 MNHEY, CDR2 SVGAGI. CDR3 loop: CASSYSKTGYEQYF. The CDR3, as DNA: TGTGCCAGCAGTTACTCGAAAACAGGGTACGAGCAGTACTTC.

The chain joins TRBV9 to TRBJ2-7; D may correspond to TRBD1 or TRBD2 (6 bases each). Germline CDR1 is SGDLS and CDR2 is YYNGEE. The V end was cut by 7 bases, the J end by 2 bases, with 19 bases between. This CDR3 comprises 15 residues. The DNA of the CDR3 is TGTGCCAGCTCAGAAGAGGGGGACTGGACCTACGAGCAGTACTTC. This gives the protein CASSEEGDWTYEQYF.

This clonotype was detected a few times. This chain connects TRBV20-1 to TRBJ2-5, with D tentatively TRBD1 (6 bases). The CDR3 spans 13 residues. The V gene's germline CDR1 is DFQATT and CDR2 SNEGSKA (reference sequence). Deletions cut 8 bases from V and 5 bases from J, with 18 bases between. The CDR3 nucleotides are TGCAGTCCGGGTTCTGGGGGCCAGGAGACCCAGTACTTC. It is translated as CSPGSGGQETQYF.

This clonotype was found a few times. The chain joins TRBV7-8 to TRBJ2-1, with D hard to call. The ends were cut back, 5 bases at V and 9 bases at J, with 17 bases in the middle. The germline CDR1 and CDR2 sequences are SGHVS and FQNEAQ. This CDR3 contains 14 residues. CDR3 loop: CASSLRPRAVEQFF. In DNA form, the CDR3 reads TGTGCCAGCAGCCTGCGGCCCCGGGCGGTTGAGCAGTTCTTC.

This clonotype appeared a few times. V usage is TRBV13 and J usage is TRBJ2-5; 7 nucleotides line up with TRBD2. With 1 base clipped from V and 4 bases from J, the junction kept 6 bases outside the gene matches. The V gene's germline CDR1 is PRHDT and CDR2 FYEKMQ (reference sequence). The CDR3 totals 15 residues. CDR3 sequence reads: CASSLAGGIGETQYF. In DNA form, the CDR3 reads TGTGCCAGCAGCTTAGCGGGAGGTATCGGAGAGACCCAGTACTTC.

The chain joins TRBV10-3 to TRBJ2-7; TRBD2 agrees at 10 bases. Germline CDR1 and CDR2: ENHRY and SYGVKD. J lost 6 bases, V lost 7 bases, and 6 bases had no gene match. The CDR3 loop spans 13 amino acids. The CDR3 sequence is CAIKGTSGIEQYF. The CDR3 DNA follows: TGTGCCATCAAGGGAACTAGCGGGATCGAGCAGTACTTC.

The chain combines TRBV11-2 with TRBJ1-1; 9 bases map to TRBD1. V lost 5 bases, J lost 7 bases, and 5 bases stayed unmatched. CDR1 is SGHAT and CDR2 is FQNNGV in the germline V gene. The CDR3 runs 13 residues. The CDR3 is CASSPGTGNEAFF. The CDR3 DNA follows: TGTGCCAGCAGCCCGGGGACAGGGAATGAAGCTTTCTTT.

This clonotype came up a few times. The rearrangement links TRBV20-1 to TRBJ2-1; no clear D gene. The length of the CDR3 is 17 residues. V lost 3 bases to trimming and J lost 0 bases, with 18 bases between them. Germline CDR1 is DFQATT and CDR2 is SNEGSKA (reference sequence). The CDR3 reads CSASLMQYSSSYNEQFF. CDR3 sequence (DNA): TGCAGTGCTAGTTTGATGCAGTACTCGAGCTCCTACAATGAGCAGTTCTTC.

This clonotype was recorded a few times. The V call is TRBV15, the J call TRBJ2-1; 9 nucleotides match TRBD2. This CDR3 comprises 15 residues. The V gene's germline CDR1 is LNHNV and CDR2 YYDKDF (reference sequence). Trimming removed 11 bases from V and 2 bases from J; junction bases left unmatched: 10. Here the CDR3 DNA reads TGTGCCTCCGAACGGGCGGGAGGGCCCTACAATGAGCAGTTCTTC. Its protein product is CASERAGGPYNEQFF.

This clonotype was picked up many times. This chain connects TRBV27 to TRBJ2-7; 14 bases are shared with TRBD2. Trimming removed 5 bases from V and 3 bases from J; junction bases left unmatched: 3. The length of the CDR3 is 15 residues. CDR1 and CDR2 from the germline V gene are MNHEY and SMNVEV (reference sequence). CDR3: CASSRLAGGIYEQYF. For the CDR3, the DNA is TGTGCCAGCAGTCGACTAGCGGGAGGGATCTACGAGCAGTACTTC.

This clonotype was counted between two and nine times. The chain employs TRBV12-3 or TRBV12-4 and TRBJ2-7; 8 bases line up with TRBD2. The junction had 10 bases not matched to a gene; V was cut back by 5 bases and J by 7 bases. The CDR3 runs 14 residues. CDR3 amino acids: CASSRTSQEKEQYF. In DNA, the CDR3 is TGTGCCAGCAGTAGGACTAGCCAAGAAAAGGAGCAGTACTTC.

The CDR3 loop reads CSAPPASGRGEQFF. The CDR3 DNA reads TGCAGTGCCCCCCCGGCTAGCGGGAGGGGAGAGCAGTTCTTC. The chain joins TRBV20-1 to TRBJ2-1, with TRBD2 matching over 12 bases. CDR1 and CDR2 from the germline V gene are DFQATT and SNEGSKA (reference sequence). V shed 6 bases, J shed 10 bases, and the junction held 10 bases outside the gene matches. The CDR3 sequence is 14 residues long.

This clonotype was counted a few times. This chain joins TRBV28 and TRBJ2-7; D may match TRBD1 or TRBD2 (6 bases each). The CDR3 runs 16 residues. Trimming took 1 base from V and 3 from J, leaving 16 bases between them. Germline V lookup: CDR1 MDHEN, CDR2 SYDVKM. Written as DNA, the CDR3 is TGTGCCAGCAGTTTATTAATCAGTGGAGGGGGCTACGAGCAGTACTTC. Its translation: CASSLLISGGGYEQYF.